Sequencing of this T cell receptor beta chain was carried out in a study of blood T cell repertoires in COVID-19. Germline CDR1 MNHEY, CDR2 SVGEGT. V was pared by 5 bases and J by 2 bases, with 12 bases between. The CDR3 is made up of 14 amino acids. TCRdb's table, derived via immunoSEQ multiplex PCR, lists solely in-frame clones and lacks some. The repertoire holds roughly 120,000 clones, with more than 60% as singletons. The clonotype was recovered from a man in his 70s with acute or convalescent COVID-19. The chain combines TRBV6-2 or TRBV6-3 with TRBJ1-2, with D maybe TRBD1 (6 bases). Material: peripheral blood. CDR3 in DNA: TGTGCCAGCAGTCAGGGGAGTGGAAACTATGGCTACACCTTC. Protein: CASSQGSGNYGYTF.